Below are 6 T cell receptor beta chains sequenced from a single sample in a study of T cell responses to AZD1222 COVID-19 vaccine (dated by TCRdb to the early 2020s). The library was generated by the immunoSEQ multiplex PCR assay. TCRdb re-hosts the immuneACCESS table, in-frame sequences only. Its copies lack some clones; in the studies checked, an unresolved V gene accounts for under half of them, and the cause for the rest is not known. The sample records some 25,000 clones, around 86% of which are singletons. More than 30% of the sample lies in the top ten. The time point label, read with the paper, signifies: about 28 days (+/-7) after the second vaccine dose. The sample was peripheral blood, taken 28 days after the second AZD1222 dose. The receptor set was obtained from an adult who received the AZD1222 COVID-19 vaccine.

The count of this clone is one. Mismatch with germline at one junction end may stem from a read error. The V gene is TRBV5-1, the J gene TRBJ2-5; D not certain. The germline gives CDR1 SGHRS, CDR2 YFSETQ. The CDR3 length is 15 residues. CDR3 DNA: TGCGCCAGCAGATTGGATGGCGGATTCCAAGAGACCCAGTACTTC. Encoded protein: CASRLDGGFQETQYF.

This sequence joins TRBV28 and TRBJ1-5, with D tentatively TRBD1 (5 bases). The CDR3 contains 12 residues. Trimming took off 6 bases at V and 9 bases at J, with 12 bases between the two ends. Germline V gene sequence: CDR1 MDHEN, CDR2 SYDVKM. CDR3 sequence (DNA): TGTGCCAGCAGCTCAGGGATACGGCCCCAGCATTTT. It codes for CASSSGIRPQHF.

This rearrangement joins TRBV7-4 to TRBJ2-7, with D tentatively TRBD1 or TRBD2 (5 bases each). Trimming took off 6 bases at V and 2 bases at J, with 17 bases between the two ends. The CDR3 loop spans 15 amino acids. Germline V CDR1 and CDR2: SGHVT, SQSDAQ. CDR3 bases: TGTGCCAGCAGTCCGGGACCCGACTGCCCCTACGAGCAGTACTTC. Translation gives CASSPGPDCPYEQYF.

This clone came up once. The rearrangement joins TRBV6-2 or TRBV6-3 to TRBJ2-7; TRBD1 aligns across 9 bases. CDR3 length: 16 residues. The germline CDR1 and CDR2 sequences are MNHEY and SVGEGT. The V and J ends lost 0 bases and 5 bases, in that order; junction bases with no gene match: 8. The DNA of the CDR3 is TGTGCCAGCAGTTACTCGAGGGGGACAGGGACCCACGAGCAGTACTTC. It encodes CASSYSRGTGTHEQYF.

V usage is TRBV24-1 and J usage is TRBJ2-1, with D possibly being TRBD2 (6 bases). This CDR3 is 16 amino acids long. Germline V CDR1 and CDR2: KGHDR, SFDVKD. The V and J ends lost 0 bases and 5 bases respectively, with 13 bases between them. The CDR3 DNA is TGTGCCACCAGTGATTTGGGAGGGACCCTCCACAATGAGCAGTTCTTC. It yields the protein CATSDLGGTLHNEQFF.

The chain joins TRBV2 to TRBJ2-5; D is tentatively TRBD1 or TRBD2 (5 bases each). Between the trimmed V and J ends, which lost 7 bases and 5 bases, there was a span of 11 bases. The germline V gene encodes CDR1 SNHLY and CDR2 FYNNEI. The CDR3 consists of 12 residues. The chain's CDR3 is CASTREGETQYF. The DNA for the CDR3 is TGTGCCAGCACCAGAGAGGGGGAGACCCAGTACTTC.